What follows describes a single T cell receptor (beta chain). The target antigen is unknown. This sample was taken from a study of shared clonotypes between healthy human individuals. Using immunoSEQ multiplex PCR, the repertoire was profiled, and TCRdb retains in-frame clones only, with some absent. The sample contains about 1.5 million clones, 95% to 99% of which appear only once. Investigators divided CD4+ cells into CD45RA+ naive and CD45RA-negative memory subsets. Study results and limitations: Naive subsets, compared against memory subsets, generally had larger estimated richness values.

This CDR3 region has 14 residues. Trimming removed 5 bases at V and 2 bases at J, with 13 bases between. The V gene's germline CDR1 is MDHEN and CDR2 SYDVKM. The source is a man between 25 and 39 years old in good health. The genes are TRBV28 and TRBJ2-7, with D possibly TRBD1 on 5 matching bases. The sequenced sample consisted of naive CD4+ T cells sorted from blood. The subset is: CD45RA+ positively selected. CDR3 sequence: CASSPRTYPYEQYF. CDR3 in DNA: TGTGCCAGCAGTCCTCGGACATATCCCTACGAGCAGTACTTC.